This TCR beta chain was documented in a study of OX40 agonist ivuxolimab in advanced cancers. Study at large: Age averaged around 60 years (range roughly 23 to 85), and around 87% were male.

V was pared by 3 bases and J by 14 bases, with 11 bases between. This CDR3 is 12 amino acids long. Germline V gene sequence: CDR1 MDHEN, CDR2 SYDVKM. About this clone itself: Its antigen is not known.

The table came from immunoSEQ multiplex PCR; TCRdb's copy has only in-frame clones and leaves some out. The table lists about 100,000 clones, less than 95% of them singletons. Findings and caveats of the study: The study found that CD8+ T cells averaged more expanded clones than CD4+.

Blood was sampled at baseline, cycle 4 day 1, and cycle 7 day 1. This receptor was obtained from an adult with an advanced solid tumor such as melanoma, head and neck, liver or kidney cancer. The V and J genes are TRBV28 and TRBJ1-6; D unclear. This specimen was CD4+ or CD8+ T cells sorted from blood, taken in a trial of the OX40 agonist ivuxolimab. This CDR3 is CASSFLEGSLHF. DNA of the CDR3: TGTGCCAGCAGTTTCCTTGAGGGATCCCTCCACTTT.